These 17 T cell receptor beta chains were sequenced from one sample in a study of blood T cell repertoires in COVID-19. Using immunoSEQ multiplex PCR, the repertoire was profiled, and TCRdb retains in-frame clones only, with some absent. The sample contains some 150,000 clones, roughly 88% of which appear only once. The sample consisted of peripheral blood. All receptors derive from a man in his sixties who had recovered from COVID-19.

This chain links TRBV6-5 with TRBJ2-1, with a possible D match to TRBD1 (6 bases). The V end lost 9 bases, the J end lost 0 bases, and 15 bases lay between the germline ends. Germline V gene sequence: CDR1 MNHEY, CDR2 SVGAGI. This CDR3 is built from 15 residues. CDR3 in DNA: TGTGCCAGTGGGCCGGGACAAAGCTCCTACAATGAGCAGTTCTTC. Translation gives CASGPGQSSYNEQFF.

V and J are TRBV7-9 and TRBJ1-2; TRBD1 agrees at 7 bases. Germline trimming cut 6 bases from V and 12 bases from J; bases unmatched to any gene: 19. Germline V gene lookup returns CDR1 SEHNR and CDR2 FQNEAQ (reference sequence). The CDR3 runs 15 residues. CDR3 residues: CASRQGQELSLVDTF. In DNA, the CDR3 is TGTGCCAGCAGACAAGGACAGGAGCTATCCCTGGTCGACACCTTC.

The chain links TRBV18 to TRBJ2-2, with D perhaps TRBD1 (5 bases). Germline assignment: CDR1 KGHSH and CDR2 LQKENI. Trimming removed 3 bases at V and 2 bases at J, with 13 bases between. The CDR3 is 16 residues long. The CDR3 sequence: CASSPDQGINTGELFF. The CDR3 DNA reads TGTGCCAGCTCACCGGATCAGGGAATCAACACCGGGGAGCTGTTTTTT.

The CDR3 loop is CASSLLPRGGLTGELFF. CDR3 nucleotides: TGTGCCAGCAGCTTACTCCCTCGCGGGGGCCTCACCGGGGAGCTGTTTTTT. J is TRBJ2-2 and V is TRBV7-2, with D possibly TRBD2 on 7 matching bases. The CDR3 consists of 17 residues. The V end lost 2 bases, the J end lost 4 bases, and 17 bases lay between the germline ends. Germline loops: CDR1 SGHTA, CDR2 FQGNSA.

This chain uses TRBV27 with TRBJ2-2; 7 bases align to TRBD1. Germline V CDR1 and CDR2: MNHEY, SMNVEV (reference sequence). The CDR3 contains 14 residues. Trimming at V came to 5 bases and at J to 4 bases, leaving 4 bases not matched to a gene. CDR3 in amino acids: CASSRQGGTGELFF. The CDR3 DNA follows: TGTGCCAGCAGTCGACAGGGTGGCACCGGGGAGCTGTTTTTT.

The rearrangement uses TRBV6-6 and TRBJ2-5; TRBD1 matches at 7 bases. The V gene's germline CDR1 is MNHNY and CDR2 SVGAGI (reference sequence). The CDR3 has 16 amino acids. V was pared by 6 bases and J by 0 bases, with 10 bases of the junction left unmatched. CDR3 sequence (DNA): TGTGCCAGCAGACCCGGGACAGAACTGTACCAAGAGACCCAGTACTTC. Translation: CASRPGTELYQETQYF.

The chain combines TRBV7-2 with TRBJ2-7; D possibly corresponds to TRBD2 (7 bases). The CDR3 sequence is 14 residues long. CDR1 is SGHTA and CDR2 is FQGNSA in the germline V gene. Trimming pared 5 bases from V and 2 bases from J, leaving 13 bases between. CDR3 nucleotide sequence: TGTGCCAGCAGCCTCATGGGGGGGCCCTACGAGCAGTACTTC. Translation gives CASSLMGGPYEQYF.

This chain uses TRBV6-5 with TRBJ2-7; unclear D gene. Trimming took off 4 bases at V and 1 base at J, with 17 bases between the two ends. The CDR3 is 16 residues long. CDR1 and CDR2 from the germline V gene are MNHEY and SVGAGI. The CDR3 is CASSSLGSRSSYEQYF. The CDR3 DNA sequence: TGTGCCAGCAGTTCGTTAGGTTCCAGGTCATCCTACGAGCAGTACTTC.

The chain has TRBV24-1 and TRBJ1-5; TRBD1 matches at 9 bases. The V and J ends lost 7 bases and 4 bases, in that order; junction bases with no gene match: 13. CDR1 and CDR2 (germline): KGHDR, SFDVKD. CDR3 length equals 17 residues. The CDR3 DNA reads as TGTGCCACCAGCGGTGGGACAGGGACCCTGGGGAATCAGCCCCAGCATTTT. Translation gives CATSGGTGTLGNQPQHF.

The chain recombines TRBV19 with TRBJ1-5, with TRBD1 as a possible D gene (5 bases). CDR1 is LNHDA, CDR2 SQIVND, per germline (reference sequence). Trimming cost V 5 bases and J 6 bases, with 11 bases left between them. The CDR3 is 13 amino acids. Written as DNA, the CDR3 is TGTGCCAGTAGTCAGGGATTGGTTCAGCCCCAGCATTTT. Translation: CASSQGLVQPQHF.

V and J are TRBV3-1 (or the pseudogene TRBV3-2) and TRBJ2-7; the D is unclear. There are 14 residues in the CDR3. V was pared by 0 bases and J by 3 bases, with 9 bases between. Germline assignment: CDR1 LGHDT and CDR2 YNNKEL (reference sequence). The CDR3 sequence: CASSQDRYSYEQYF. The CDR3 nucleotides are TGTGCCAGCAGCCAAGACAGGTACAGCTACGAGCAGTACTTC.

The rearrangement joins TRBV6-5 to TRBJ2-5; TRBD1 aligns across 7 bases. V gave up 2 bases and J gave up 5 bases; unmatched junction bases: 8. CDR1 and CDR2 (germline): MNHEY, SVGAGI. The CDR3 length is 15 residues. The DNA for the CDR3 is TGTGCCAGCAGTTACCAGCGACAGGGTAGGGAGACCCAGTACTTC. It encodes CASSYQRQGRETQYF.

V is TRBV18 and J is TRBJ1-2; no reliable D call. This CDR3 is 15 amino acids long. Trimming cost V 2 bases and J 3 bases, with 13 bases left between them. The germline V gene has CDR1 KGHSH and CDR2 LQKENI. The CDR3, as DNA: TGTGCCAGCTCACCAGGGGAGGGTTTCGACTATGGCTACACCTTC. The encoded protein is CASSPGEGFDYGYTF.

The V gene is TRBV6-6, the J gene TRBJ1-6; 7 positions match TRBD1. V lost 5 bases to trimming and J lost 0 bases; unmatched junction nucleotides: 10. Per germline, CDR1 MNHNY and CDR2 SVGAGI (reference sequence). The CDR3 has 18 amino acids. The CDR3 DNA sequence: TGTGCCAGCAGTCTGACAGGGACCCTGAGCTCCTATAATTCACCCCTCCACTTT. Translated: CASSLTGTLSSYNSPLHF.

The V gene is TRBV6-2 or TRBV6-3, the J gene TRBJ2-5, with no clear D. Trimming took 5 bases from V and 0 from J, leaving 7 bases between them. The CDR3 is 13 residues long. The germline V gene has CDR1 MNHEY and CDR2 SVGEGT. The CDR3: CASSHEYQETQYF. CDR3 DNA sequence: TGTGCCAGCAGTCACGAGTACCAAGAGACCCAGTACTTC.

The chain combines TRBV24-1 with TRBJ2-1, with D perhaps TRBD2 (7 bases). Germline V gene data show CDR1 as KGHDR and CDR2 as SFDVKD. This CDR3 is built from 14 residues. The V gene lost 4 bases and the J gene lost 4 bases, with 10 bases spanning the gap. CDR3 amino acids: CATSERGPYNEQFF. CDR3 nucleotide sequence: TGTGCCACCAGTGAGCGGGGGCCTTACAATGAGCAGTTCTTC.

In the case of this clone: Other nucleotide sequences in the sample specify the same CDR3. CDR3 sequence: CASSLLNYGYTF. Here the CDR3 DNA reads TGTGCCAGCAGCTTACTCAACTATGGCTACACCTTC. The chain links TRBV5-6 to TRBJ1-2; unclear D gene. This CDR3 is built from 12 residues. V was pared by 2 bases and J by 2 bases, with 4 bases between. Per germline, CDR1 SGHDT and CDR2 YYEEEE.